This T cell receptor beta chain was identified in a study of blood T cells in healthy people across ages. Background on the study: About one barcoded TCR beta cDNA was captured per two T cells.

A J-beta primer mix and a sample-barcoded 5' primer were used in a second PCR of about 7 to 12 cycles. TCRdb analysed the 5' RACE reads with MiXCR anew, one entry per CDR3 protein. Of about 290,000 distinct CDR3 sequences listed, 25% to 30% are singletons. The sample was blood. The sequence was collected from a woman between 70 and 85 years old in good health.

CDR3 loop: CASSLRISGIQDIAKNIQYF. In nucleotides, the CDR3 is TGTGCCAGCAGCTTACGGATTAGCGGGATACAGGATATAGCCAAAAACATTCAGTACTTC. This sequence joins TRBV7-2 and TRBJ2-4, with 8 bases aligning to TRBD2. The V and J ends lost 2 bases and 0 bases, in that order; junction bases with no gene match: 15. CDR3 length: 20 residues. Germline CDR1 and CDR2: SGHTA and FQGNSA.